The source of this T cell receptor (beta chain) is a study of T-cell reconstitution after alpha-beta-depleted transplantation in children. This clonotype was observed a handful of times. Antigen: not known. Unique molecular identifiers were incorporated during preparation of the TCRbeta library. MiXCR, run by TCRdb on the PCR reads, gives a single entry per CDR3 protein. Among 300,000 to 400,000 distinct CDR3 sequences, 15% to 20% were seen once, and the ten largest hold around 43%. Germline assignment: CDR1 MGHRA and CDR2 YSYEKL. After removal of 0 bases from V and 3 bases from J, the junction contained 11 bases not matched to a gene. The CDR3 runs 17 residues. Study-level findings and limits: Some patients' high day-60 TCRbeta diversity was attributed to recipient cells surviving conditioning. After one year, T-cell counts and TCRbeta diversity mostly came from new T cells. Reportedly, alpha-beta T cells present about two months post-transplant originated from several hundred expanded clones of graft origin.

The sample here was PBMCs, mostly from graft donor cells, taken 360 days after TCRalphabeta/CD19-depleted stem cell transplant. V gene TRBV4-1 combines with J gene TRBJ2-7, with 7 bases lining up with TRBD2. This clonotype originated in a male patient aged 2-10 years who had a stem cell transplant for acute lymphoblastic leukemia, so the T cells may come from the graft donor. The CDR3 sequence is CASSQDQTSRLNYEQYF. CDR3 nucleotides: TGCGCCAGCAGCCAAGATCAGACTAGCAGGCTGAACTACGAGCAGTACTTC.